Following are 13 T cell receptor beta chains from one sample sequenced in a study of blood T cells in healthy people across ages. A second PCR, run for roughly 7 to 11 cycles, used a sample-barcoded 5' primer plus a J-beta primer mix. From the 5' RACE reads, TCRdb called clonotypes with MiXCR, one entry per CDR3 protein. This table holds under 850,000 distinct CDR3 sequences, roughly 34% found once. The sample comprised blood. Receptors originate from a man aged 18 to 29 in good health.

This clonotype was observed a handful of times. The J gene is TRBJ2-1, the V gene TRBV20-1; 7 nucleotides match TRBD2. The CDR3 spans 16 residues. V dropped 1 base and J dropped 5; count of bases not matched to a gene: 11. CDR1 and CDR2 from the germline V gene are DFQATT and SNEGSKA (reference sequence). The CDR3 nucleotides read TGCAGTGCTAGAGTGGGCGGGGGACTCGCAAACAATGAGCAGTTCTTC. Translation gives CSARVGGGLANNEQFF.

This chain uses TRBV7-2 with TRBJ2-1; 11 bases map to TRBD2. The DNA end is a closer match to TRBJ2-7, so the J assignment may be wrong. The CDR3 covers 17 residues. Germline V gene data show CDR1 as SGHTA and CDR2 as FQGNSA. CDR3 nucleotides: TGTGCCAGCAGCGCTACTAGCGGGGGCCTCTCCTACAATGAGCAGTACTTC. Amino acid sequence: CASSATSGGLSYNEQYF.

This clonotype was detected many times. The chain combines TRBV5-1 with TRBJ2-7; D not certain. Germline CDR1 is SGHRS and CDR2 is YFSETQ. The ends were cut back, 4 bases at V and 1 base at J, with 12 bases in the middle. The CDR3 covers 14 residues. CDR3 coding DNA: TGCGCCAGCAGCCTCCTGACTGAGTCCTACGAGCAGTACTTC. Translation: CASSLLTESYEQYF.

This clonotype has more than one count but fewer than ten. The chain is built from TRBV5-1 and TRBJ1-1, with TRBD1 matching 7 bases. J lost 3 bases, V lost 2 bases, and 4 bases had no gene match. Germline V gene data show CDR1 as SGHRS and CDR2 as YFSETQ. There are 14 residues in the CDR3. CDR3 DNA sequence: TGCGCCAGCAGCTTACGGGACAGCTACACTGAAGCTTTCTTT. Translating it yields CASSLRDSYTEAFF.

To note about this clonotype: One end of the junction is discordant with germline, which a read error may explain. The V gene is TRBV12-3 or TRBV12-4, the J gene TRBJ2-3; weak D call: TRBD1 (5 bases). The CDR3 is made up of 16 amino acids. CDR3 DNA: TGTGCCAGCAGTTTAAGGGGCGGAATAAGAGCAGATGCGCAGTATTTT. This sequence encodes CASSLRGGIRADAQYF.

The chain carries TRBV5-6 and TRBJ2-1, with 11 positions matching TRBD2. The CDR3 spans 15 residues. The trim removed 4 bases at V and 4 bases at J, leaving 4 bases unmatched. Germline V gives CDR1 SGHDT, CDR2 YYEEEE. This chain's CDR3 is CASSLLAGEYNEQFF. The CDR3, as DNA: TGTGCCAGCAGCCTACTAGCGGGGGAATACAATGAGCAGTTCTTC.

A remark on this clonotype: This may come from a read error, since a much larger clone is one base off. The chain is built from TRBV12-3 or TRBV12-4 and TRBJ2-5; the D gene is possibly TRBD2 (5 bases). TRBJ2-1 explains the end of the DNA better; the J call may be wrong. CDR3 length equals 14 residues. CDR3: CASARASFQETQFF. The DNA of the CDR3 is TGTGCCAGCGCGCGGGCCTCCTTTCAAGAGACCCAGTTCTTC.

This clonotype was observed many times. The CDR3 spells CASSQEEAGDQETQYF. The CDR3 nucleotides are TGCGCCAGCAGCCAAGAGGAAGCGGGGGACCAAGAGACCCAGTACTTC. The chain employs TRBV4-1 and TRBJ2-5; TRBD2 matches at 8 bases. The V and J ends lost 0 bases and 0 bases, in that order; junction bases with no gene match: 3. Germline CDR1 and CDR2: MGHRA and YSYEKL. The CDR3 contains 16 residues.

There are many counts of this clonotype. The J gene is TRBJ2-3, the V gene TRBV28; no firm D call. This CDR3 is built from 14 residues. Trimming shortened V by 2 bases and J by 4 bases, and 10 bases separated the two germline ends. CDR1 is MDHEN and CDR2 is SYDVKM in the germline V gene. The CDR3 bases are TGTGCCAGCAGTTTAGATCTCACCGCAGATACGCAGTATTTT. This sequence encodes CASSLDLTADTQYF.

CDR3 region: CASSRLGQSSYEQYF. The DNA of the CDR3 is TGCGCCAGCAGTCGGCTGGGACAGAGCTCCTACGAGCAGTACTTC. The V gene is TRBV5-1, the J gene TRBJ2-7, with 7 positions matching TRBD1. Trimming at V came to 5 bases and at J to 0 bases, leaving 8 bases not matched to a gene. CDR1 and CDR2 from the germline V gene are SGHRS and YFSETQ. This CDR3 comprises 15 residues.

This clonotype was counted at least ten times. The V gene is TRBV12-3 or TRBV12-4, the J gene TRBJ2-3; no definite D call. The V end lost 4 bases, the J end lost 2 bases, and 13 bases lay between the germline ends. The CDR3 has 15 residues. CDR3 in amino acids: CASSSDTPYTDTQYF. Here the CDR3 DNA reads TGTGCCAGCAGTTCTGACACGCCGTACACAGATACGCAGTATTTT.

This clonotype was found a few times. V gene TRBV21-1 combines with J gene TRBJ1-2; the table's TRBD1 call for D was not verified on the DNA. TRBV21-1 is a listed pseudogene. CDR3 size: 15 residues. The CDR3 reads CASSTLGQAEYGYTF. The DNA of the CDR3 is TGTGCCAGCAGCACCTTAGGACAGGCGGAATATGGCTACACCTTC.

This clonotype has just a few counts. The rearrangement links TRBV20-1 to TRBJ2-3; D might be TRBD1 (5 bases). V lost 0 bases and J 4 bases, leaving 17 bases between the germline ends. The germline gives CDR1 DFQATT, CDR2 SNEGSKA (reference sequence). The CDR3 sequence is 16 residues long. The CDR3 is CSAREFQKGAADTQYF. The CDR3 region has the DNA TGCAGTGCTAGAGAATTCCAAAAAGGGGCCGCAGATACGCAGTATTTT.